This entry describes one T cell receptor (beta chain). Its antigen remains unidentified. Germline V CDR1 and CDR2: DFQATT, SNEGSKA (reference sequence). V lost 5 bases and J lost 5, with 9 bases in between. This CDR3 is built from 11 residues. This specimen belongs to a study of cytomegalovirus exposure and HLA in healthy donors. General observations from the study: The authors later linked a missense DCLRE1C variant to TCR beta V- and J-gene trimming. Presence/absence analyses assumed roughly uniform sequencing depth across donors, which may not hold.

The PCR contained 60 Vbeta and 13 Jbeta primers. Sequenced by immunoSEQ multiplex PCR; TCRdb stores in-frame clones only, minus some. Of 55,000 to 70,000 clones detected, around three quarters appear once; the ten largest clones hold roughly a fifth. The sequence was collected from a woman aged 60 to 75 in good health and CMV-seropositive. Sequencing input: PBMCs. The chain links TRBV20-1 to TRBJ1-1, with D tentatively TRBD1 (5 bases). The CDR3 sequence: CSAHGGTEAFF. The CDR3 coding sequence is TGCAGTGCTCACGGGGGAACTGAAGCTTTCTTT.